The entry below gives a single TCR beta chain sequence along with its context. It has no known antigen specificity. No quality values exist for individual bases; no much larger clone is one base distant. From a lookup of the germline V gene, CDR1 and CDR2 are LGHNA and YSLEER. V was cut back by 1 base and J by 9 bases, leaving a gap of 10 bases between them. The CDR3 runs 13 residues from the cysteine to the phenylalanine. CDR3 DNA is the only sequence kept; it has 39 bases, read in frame from the first base. These data belong to a study of early T cells in non-severe SARS-CoV-2 infection (dated by TCRdb to about 2021). Context from the whole study: Bulk RNA from unsorted whole blood was used for TCR sequencing, so alpha and beta chains could not be paired. The study at large found these results: Matching against VDJdb was skewed toward anti-spike CD8 responses, likely underestimated virus-specific expansions, and missed private and CD4 specificities.

A case-control design nested within a healthcare worker cohort in London, UK, was used, with weekly nasopharyngeal swab PCR tests and blood sampling performed. Healthcare workers were recruited during the week of the UK lockdown, between 23 and 31 March 2020, and followed weekly for up to 16 weeks. Libraries were made using 5' RACE. TCRdb lists the instrument as NextSeq 500. To correct for sequencing error and PCR bias, the TCR library protocol tagged individual cDNA molecules with unique molecular identifiers. Both TCR alpha and beta chains were sequenced, and tight co-correlation was observed between alpha and beta sequence abundances in each sample. The authors processed their data as follows. Decombinator V4 was used to annotate the V gene, J gene and CDR3 of the TCR sequences. Expanded TCRs were defined as changing significantly between any two time points under a Poisson model with p below 0.0001. Abundances of TCRs were expressed as counts per million after normalisation to the total number of TCRs sequenced in each sample. TRAV1-2 paired with TRAJ12, TRAJ20 or TRAJ33 defined MAIT TCRs, while TRAV10 paired with TRAJ18 defined iNKT TCRs. VDJdb, accessed 1 November 2021, was searched for CMV, EBV and SARS-CoV-2 annotated TCRs, excluding TCRs annotated for multiple antigens. TCRdb redid the processing of the public reads, applying fastp at Q25 and MiXCR, and retained in-frame beta chains. Every entry covers one CDR3 protein and lists the most common genes and DNA from its rows. TCRdb's processing, not the authors', yielded these V and J calls. The sample table lists 90,000 to 120,000 distinct CDR3 sequences, more than 9.5% of them with a count of one. Under 9% of the sample belongs to the ten largest clones.

Sequencing was carried out using whole blood. This receptor was identified in an adult who was a healthcare worker with PCR-confirmed SARS-CoV-2 infection or an uninfected control (not recorded which). In this chain, TRBV4-3 is recombined with TRBJ2-1; the D gene lacks a confident call. Here is the DNA: TGCGCCAGCAGCCAAGGAGAAGGAAGTGAGCAGTTCTTC. It translates as CASSQGEGSEQFF.